The 26 T cell receptor beta chains below come from one sample, sequenced in a study of T-cell memory formation after mild COVID-19. One entry per CDR3 protein results from TCRdb running MiXCR on the 5' RACE reads. The repertoire holds fewer than 450,000 distinct CDR3 sequences, with roughly 20% as singletons. The sequenced material came from PBMCs or a T cell subset sorted from them (not recorded which). The receptors shown here come from an adult woman who had mild COVID-19 (a few samples of this study predate the infection). Cell type and time point are not known.

This clonotype occurred once. V gene TRBV7-6 combines with J gene TRBJ2-2, with 11 bases aligning to TRBD1. V was pared by 5 bases and J by 7 bases, with 6 bases of the junction left unmatched. This CDR3 has 15 residues. Germline CDR1 and CDR2: SGHVS and FNYEAQ. The CDR3 sequence is CASSTRTGGFGELFF. As DNA, the CDR3 is TGTGCCAGCAGCACCCGGACAGGGGGCTTCGGGGAGCTGTTTTTT.

V and J are TRBV5-4 and TRBJ2-2; TRBD2 is a possible D gene (5 bases). The V end was cut by 4 bases, the J end by 5 bases, with 18 bases between. Germline V gene data show CDR1 as SGHNT and CDR2 as YYREEE (reference sequence). The CDR3 loop spans 16 amino acids. The DNA for the CDR3 is TGTGCCAGCAGCATTAAACTGGTAGGAGGTACCGGGGAGCTGTTTTTT. This encodes CASSIKLVGGTGELFF.

This sequence joins TRBV20-1 and TRBJ1-2, with 9 bases matching TRBD1. Germline V CDR1 and CDR2: DFQATT, SNEGSKA (reference sequence). V lost 4 bases, J lost 5 bases, and 14 bases stayed unmatched. The CDR3 has 16 amino acids. CDR3 sequence reads: CSAISPRGQGGYGYTF. CDR3 coding DNA: TGCAGTGCTATCTCCCCCCGGGGACAGGGAGGGTATGGCTACACCTTC.

This clonotype was found a few times. The genes are TRBV30 and TRBJ2-1; possible D gene TRBD2, 5 bases. Trimming left V 3 bases short and J 0 bases short, with 15 bases between. Germline V CDR1 and CDR2: GTSNPN, SVGIG (reference sequence). This CDR3 comprises 16 residues. The CDR3: CAWSETGFSSYNEQFF. CDR3 coding DNA: TGTGCCTGGAGCGAGACGGGGTTCAGCTCCTACAATGAGCAGTTCTTC.

This sequence joins TRBV2 and TRBJ1-6; maybe TRBD1 (6 bases). V was trimmed by 7 bases and J by 13 bases, leaving 17 bases between them. Germline CDR1 SNHLY, CDR2 FYNNEI. This CDR3 is built from 13 residues. CDR3 DNA sequence: TGTGCCAGCAAAACAGGGACAATGCTTCCCCTCCACTTT. Protein product: CASKTGTMLPLHF.

The chain has TRBV5-1 and TRBJ2-1, with 9 bases matching TRBD1. V was pared by 3 bases and J by 6 bases, with 1 base of the junction left unmatched. The germline V gene has CDR1 SGHRS and CDR2 YFSETQ. The CDR3 is 13 amino acids. CDR3 loop: CASSWDRVNEQFF. CDR3 bases: TGCGCCAGCAGCTGGGACAGGGTCAATGAGCAGTTCTTC.

The chain couples TRBV24-1 to TRBJ1-5; perhaps TRBD1 as D (5 bases). Trimming took 5 bases from V and 6 from J, leaving 16 bases between them. CDR1 and CDR2 from the germline V gene are KGHDR and SFDVKD. CDR3 length equals 15 residues. The CDR3 is CATSVGPGGIQPQHF. CDR3 bases: TGTGCCACCAGTGTCGGGCCCGGGGGAATTCAGCCCCAGCATTTT.

This clonotype was detected a few times. This chain uses TRBV5-1 with TRBJ2-3; 13 bases are shared with TRBD2. This CDR3 is built from 18 residues. Germline lookup yields CDR1 SGHRS and CDR2 YFSETQ. Losses at the gene ends were 1 base for V and 3 bases for J; bases not matched to a gene: 8. CDR3: CASSLRPGTSGATDTQYF. For the CDR3, the DNA is TGCGCCAGCAGCTTGCGCCCCGGGACTAGCGGGGCAACAGATACGCAGTATTTT.

In its sample, this clonotype was seen many times. The chain couples TRBV5-1 to TRBJ2-7; no firm D call. Per germline, CDR1 SGHRS and CDR2 YFSETQ. The CDR3 sequence is 14 residues long. V lost 0 bases, J lost 0 bases, and 7 bases lay in between. Here the CDR3 reads CASSLGPGSYEQYF. In DNA form, the CDR3 reads TGCGCCAGCAGCTTGGGTCCGGGCTCCTACGAGCAGTACTTC.

V usage is TRBV4-3 and J usage is TRBJ2-3; D call uncertain. V was clipped by 1 base and J by 4 bases, with 12 bases between them. This CDR3 comprises 15 residues. Germline V gene sequence: CDR1 LGHNA, CDR2 YSLEER. The CDR3 loop reads CASSQAADGADTQYF. The CDR3 DNA is TGCGCCAGCAGCCAAGCTGCCGACGGCGCAGATACGCAGTATTTT.

This clonotype has a count of ten or more. The gene calls are TRBV5-1 and TRBJ1-1, with TRBD1 matching over 9 bases. Germline V gene lookup returns CDR1 SGHRS and CDR2 YFSETQ. V trimming: 4 bases; J trimming: 3 bases; junction bases outside the gene matches: 4. This CDR3 region has 14 residues. The CDR3 DNA is TGCGCCAGCAGCCCGAGGACAGGGGACACTGAAGCTTTCTTT. It translates to CASSPRTGDTEAFF.

The chain couples TRBV5-1 to TRBJ2-1; 8 bases agree with TRBD2. The CDR3 is 18 amino acids. Germline-derived CDR1 and CDR2 are SGHRS and YFSETQ. J lost 7 bases, V lost 0 bases, and 15 bases had no gene match. CDR3 sequence: CASSLVEIAGGRANEQFF. CDR3 DNA sequence: TGCGCCAGCAGCTTGGTGGAAATTGCGGGAGGTCGGGCTAATGAGCAGTTCTTC.

The table lists this clonotype with a few counts. The rearrangement uses TRBV29-1 and TRBJ1-2; 7 bases match TRBD1. The CDR3 is 14 amino acids. V gave up 2 bases and J gave up 6 bases; unmatched junction bases: 9. Germline assignment: CDR1 SQVTM and CDR2 ANQGSEA. The CDR3 loop is CSVEKNRGGDGYTF. CDR3 nucleotide sequence: TGCAGCGTTGAAAAGAACAGGGGCGGCGATGGCTACACCTTC.

This clonotype came up many times. The J gene is TRBJ2-1, the V gene TRBV20-1; D is unclear. The CDR3 sequence is 15 residues long. Germline V gene sequence: CDR1 DFQATT, CDR2 SNEGSKA (reference sequence). Deletions cut 5 bases from V and 5 bases from J, with 19 bases between. CDR3 nucleotide sequence: TGCAGTGCTCCTACGGAGCCCACGAAAAACAATGAGCAGTTCTTC. Protein sequence: CSAPTEPTKNNEQFF.

The J gene is TRBJ1-1, the V gene TRBV5-4, with a weak D call TRBD1 (5 bases). The V and J ends lost 4 bases and 10 bases respectively, with 26 bases between them. Germline CDR1 and CDR2: SGHNT and YYREEE (reference sequence). The CDR3 covers 16 residues. The CDR3 region has the DNA TGTGCCAGCAGCCCGGCCGGGACGACTCGACGGGGGGGAGCTTTCTTT. Its protein is CASSPAGTTRRGGAFF.

This chain connects TRBV5-4 to TRBJ1-5; D is unclear. CDR1 and CDR2 from the germline V gene are SGHNT and YYREEE (reference sequence). CDR3 size: 14 residues. V gave up 4 bases and J gave up 0 bases, with 8 bases separating them. CDR3: CASSNGGSNQPQHF. The CDR3 coding sequence is TGTGCCAGCAGCAACGGAGGTAGCAATCAGCCCCAGCATTTT.

As regards this clonotype: This CDR3 is missing its conserved last phenylalanine or tryptophan, likely due to a read error. The DNA is omitted, as the CDR3 cannot be located on it reliably, and the CDR3 follows TCRdb's listing. The chain carries TRBV6-1 and TRBJ2-1; TRBD1, the D gene given by the table, was not confirmed from the DNA. The germline V gene has CDR1 MNHNS and CDR2 SASEGT. The CDR3 is made up of 13 amino acids, end residues included. The CDR3 spells CASSATGQTALAI.

This chain uses TRBV29-1 with TRBJ2-1; 9 positions agree with TRBD2. Looked up from germline, CDR1 is SQVTM and CDR2 is ANQGSEA. V dropped 4 bases and J dropped 6; count of bases not matched to a gene: 7. The CDR3 is made up of 14 amino acids. CDR3 coding DNA: TGCAGCGTTGCTGCCGGGACTAGCTCCAATGAGCAGTTCTTC. Its protein is CSVAAGTSSNEQFF.

This chain's CDR3 is CASSPGGDPSYNEQFF. The CDR3 DNA reads TGTGCCAGCTCACCGGGGGGGGACCCCTCCTACAATGAGCAGTTCTTC. The V and J genes are TRBV18 and TRBJ2-1; TRBD2 matches 7 bases. Looked up from germline, CDR1 is KGHSH and CDR2 is LQKENI. V was clipped by 3 bases and J by 0 bases; unmatched bases: 5. The CDR3 is 16 amino acids.

The chain employs TRBV6-5 and TRBJ2-3; no firm D call. This CDR3 is built from 15 residues. V was trimmed by 0 bases and J by 0 bases, leaving 7 bases between them. Germline V gene lookup returns CDR1 MNHEY and CDR2 SVGAGI. Here the CDR3 reads CASSYSRTSTDTQYF. CDR3 bases: TGTGCCAGCAGTTACTCGCGCACGAGCACAGATACGCAGTATTTT.

This clonotype occurred a few times. This sequence joins TRBV7-9 and TRBJ1-1; 7 positions agree with TRBD1. The CDR3 totals 15 residues. CDR1 is SEHNR, CDR2 FQNEAQ, per germline (reference sequence). V shed 10 bases and J 2 bases; nucleotides not matched to a gene: 13. The CDR3: CATHALGQSNTEAFF. CDR3 bases: TGTGCCACTCACGCGCTGGGACAGAGCAACACTGAAGCTTTCTTT.

This clonotype has a handful of counts. The V gene is TRBV2, the J gene TRBJ2-1; no clear D. Per the germline V gene, CDR1 is SNHLY and CDR2 is FYNNEI. The V gene lost 4 bases and the J gene lost 8 bases, with 9 bases spanning the gap. The CDR3 spans 12 residues. CDR3 sequence (DNA): TGTGCCAGCAGTGCTACTAATGATGAGCAGTTCTTC. Protein: CASSATNDEQFF.

The chain recombines TRBV19 with TRBJ2-7; TRBD2 matches at 7 bases. The CDR3 sequence is 15 residues long. From germline, CDR1 is LNHDA and CDR2 SQIVND (reference sequence). J lost 5 bases, V lost 5 bases, and 12 bases had no gene match. CDR3 residues: CASSSPGGSSNEQYF. CDR3 bases: TGTGCCAGTAGTTCCCCGGGCGGGAGCAGTAACGAGCAGTACTTC.

This chain connects TRBV5-6 to TRBJ1-1; 8 bases are shared with TRBD1. The CDR3 totals 14 residues. Germline V gives CDR1 SGHDT, CDR2 YYEEEE. Trimming at V came to 3 bases and at J to 3 bases, leaving 4 bases not matched to a gene. The chain's CDR3 is CASSWTGRYTEAFF. The CDR3 DNA reads TGTGCCAGCAGCTGGACAGGGAGGTACACTGAAGCTTTCTTT.

The rearrangement joins TRBV6-6 to TRBJ2-2; weak D call: TRBD2 (7 bases). V dropped 8 bases and J dropped 5 bases, with 12 bases sitting between them. Germline CDR1 and CDR2: MNHNY and SVGAGI (reference sequence). This CDR3 has 13 amino acids. This CDR3 is CASVRGGTGELFF. CDR3 coding DNA: TGTGCCAGCGTAAGGGGGGGAACCGGGGAGCTGTTTTTT.

The chain carries TRBV7-9 and TRBJ2-2; D is unclear. CDR1 is SEHNR and CDR2 is FQNEAQ in the germline V gene (reference sequence). V gave up 2 bases and J gave up 10 bases, with 11 bases separating them. The CDR3 is 13 amino acids. The CDR3 is CASSLTRPVELFF. The CDR3 coding sequence is TGTGCCAGCAGCTTAACGAGGCCCGTGGAGCTGTTTTTT. The full variable domain, its missing parts supplied by reference TRBV7-9 and TRBJ2-2, is DTGVSQNPRHKITKRGQNVTFRCDPISEHNRLYWYRQTLGQGPEFLTYFQNEAQLEKSRLLSDRFSAERPKGSFSTLEIQRTEQGDSAMYLCASSLTRPVELFFGEGSRLTVL.